Listed here are 18 T cell receptor beta chains from one sample, sequenced in a study of cytomegalovirus exposure and HLA in healthy donors. A multiplex PCR was run with 60 Vbeta primers and 13 Jbeta primers. Measured with immunoSEQ multiplex PCR; TCRdb has only the in-frame clones, and not every one. This table has 190,000 or so clones, around four fifths appearing once. Material for sequencing was PBMCs. These receptors were collected from a woman aged 50 to 60 in good health and CMV-seropositive.

The V and J genes are TRBV27 and TRBJ2-5, with 11 positions matching TRBD1. This CDR3 spans 15 amino acids. Germline CDR1 MNHEY, CDR2 SMNVEV (reference sequence). J lost 4 bases, V lost 6 bases, and 7 bases had no gene match. For the CDR3, the DNA is TGTGCCAGCAGCCTGGGACAGGGGGTAGGAGAGACCCAGTACTTC. It codes for CASSLGQGVGETQYF.

V usage is TRBV18 and J usage is TRBJ1-1, with D tentatively TRBD1 (5 bases). The CDR3 has 16 amino acids. Trimming stripped 2 bases from V and 1 base from J, with 14 bases between. Per germline, CDR1 KGHSH and CDR2 LQKENI. CDR3 region: CASSPIRWGENTEAFF. DNA of the CDR3: TGTGCCAGCTCACCAATAAGATGGGGGGAGAACACTGAAGCTTTCTTT.

This rearrangement joins TRBV7-9 to TRBJ1-4, with 9 bases aligning to TRBD1. V lost 4 bases to trimming and J lost 8 bases; unmatched junction nucleotides: 11. Germline V gene data show CDR1 as SEHNR and CDR2 as FQNEAQ (reference sequence). The CDR3 length is 16 residues. The CDR3 spells CASSSTDRGRGEKLFF. The CDR3 DNA follows: TGTGCCAGCAGCTCCACGGACAGGGGTCGGGGGGAAAAACTGTTTTTT.

The J gene is TRBJ2-3, the V gene TRBV10-3; no clear D gene. With 10 bases removed from V and 2 bases from J, the gap between germline ends came to 13 bases. This CDR3 spans 13 amino acids. CDR1 is ENHRY and CDR2 is SYGVKD in the germline V gene. For the CDR3, the DNA is TGTGCCACCTACAGAGAGTACACAGATACGCAGTATTTT. Translation gives CATYREYTDTQYF.

CDR3 in amino acids: CASRGSGGAPDEQFF. The CDR3 coding sequence is TGTGCCAGCAGGGGGAGCGGGGGGGCCCCAGATGAGCAGTTCTTC. V usage is TRBV5-8 and J usage is TRBJ2-1; TRBD2 agrees at 10 bases. The CDR3 sequence is 15 residues long. The V gene end was trimmed by 5 bases and the J gene end by 8 bases; junction bases not matched to a gene: 10. Germline CDR1 and CDR2: SGHTS and YDEGEE.

As DNA, the CDR3 is TGTGCCATCCCCCGCCTCCGCGGCGGGAGAGGGGGGGAGCTGTTTTTT. As protein: CAIPRLRGGRGGELFF. The rearrangement uses TRBV10-3 and TRBJ2-2; 7 bases agree with TRBD2. The germline V gene encodes CDR1 ENHRY and CDR2 SYGVKD. V lost 8 bases to trimming and J lost 8 bases; unmatched junction nucleotides: 17. The CDR3 covers 16 residues.

The CDR3 DNA sequence: TGTGCCAGCACCACGGACTTTTCTAGCACAGATACGCAGTATTTT. Protein sequence: CASTTDFSSTDTQYF. This rearrangement joins TRBV6-5 to TRBJ2-3, with TRBD2 as a possible D gene (5 bases). Trimming stripped 7 bases from V and 0 bases from J, with 14 bases between. The germline gives CDR1 MNHEY, CDR2 SVGAGI. CDR3 size: 15 residues.

The chain couples TRBV6-1 to TRBJ1-5, with D possibly TRBD1 on 5 matching bases. V was shortened by 5 bases and J by 5 bases, with 19 bases between the two germline ends. CDR1 and CDR2 from the germline V gene are MNHNS and SASEGT. The CDR3 loop spans 16 amino acids. The DNA for the CDR3 is TGTGCCAGCAGTAAAGGGACTTCCCCCGGGGATCAGCCCCAGCATTTT. Translated, it gives CASSKGTSPGDQPQHF.

The chain links TRBV6-5 to TRBJ2-2; tentatively, D is TRBD1 (6 bases). The length of the CDR3 is 15 residues. The V gene's germline CDR1 is MNHEY and CDR2 SVGAGI. V was clipped by 1 base and J by 3 bases, with 9 bases between them. Here the CDR3 reads CASSYFGQHTGELFF. The CDR3 DNA follows: TGTGCCAGCAGTTACTTTGGACAGCACACCGGGGAGCTGTTTTTT.

The gene calls are TRBV5-4 and TRBJ2-7; D might be TRBD1 (5 bases). The CDR3 length is 15 residues. Trimming left V 4 bases short and J 6 bases short, with 20 bases between. Germline CDR1 is SGHNT and CDR2 is YYREEE (reference sequence). The CDR3 sequence: CASSKFNGARSEQYF. The CDR3 DNA sequence: TGTGCCAGCAGCAAATTCAATGGGGCGCGTTCCGAGCAGTACTTC.

J is TRBJ1-1 and V is TRBV6-6; the D gene is possibly TRBD1 (5 bases). The CDR3 is 16 amino acids. The germline V gene has CDR1 MNHNY and CDR2 SVGAGI (reference sequence). Between the trimmed V and J ends, which lost 0 bases and 0 bases, there was a span of 11 bases. The DNA of the CDR3 is TGTGCCAGCAGTTACTCGGGGGGAATCATGAACACTGAAGCTTTCTTT. Residues: CASSYSGGIMNTEAFF.

The chain recombines TRBV5-4 with TRBJ2-5; 11 positions agree with TRBD1. This CDR3 is built from 18 residues. Looked up from germline, CDR1 is SGHNT and CDR2 is YYREEE (reference sequence). Losses at the gene ends were 1 base for V and 5 bases for J; bases not matched to a gene: 13. The CDR3 spells CASSLIGTGGTPGETQYF. The CDR3 bases are TGTGCCAGCAGCTTGATCGGGACAGGGGGGACCCCCGGGGAGACCCAGTACTTC.

The V and J genes are TRBV28 and TRBJ2-5; TRBD2 agrees at 7 bases. With V trimmed by 6 bases and J by 2 bases, 6 bases remained unmatched. The CDR3 runs to 14 residues. Germline-derived CDR1 and CDR2 are MDHEN and SYDVKM. The CDR3 here is CASRPWGGQETQYF. CDR3 DNA: TGTGCCAGCAGGCCCTGGGGAGGGCAAGAGACCCAGTACTTC.

The gene calls are TRBV5-1 and TRBJ2-7; 7 bases match TRBD2. The CDR3 consists of 15 residues. J was trimmed by 4 bases and V by 4 bases; bases with no gene match: 11. CDR1 and CDR2 from the germline V gene are SGHRS and YFSETQ. This CDR3 reads CASSLDGTKSYEQYF. CDR3 DNA: TGCGCCAGCAGCCTGGACGGGACTAAATCTTACGAGCAGTACTTC.

The chain joins TRBV6-5 to TRBJ2-3; a possible D gene is TRBD1 (6 bases). The germline V gene has CDR1 MNHEY and CDR2 SVGAGI. The CDR3 sequence is 13 residues long. V lost 6 bases to trimming and J lost 2 bases, with 9 bases between them. The CDR3 sequence: CASRDRDTDTQYF. The DNA for the CDR3 is TGTGCCAGCAGGGACAGAGACACAGATACGCAGTATTTT.

The J gene is TRBJ2-1, the V gene TRBV2; 7 nucleotides agree with TRBD1. V lost 7 bases and J lost 0; bases outside the gene matches: 3. Germline CDR1 reads SNHLY; CDR2 reads FYNNEI. The CDR3 totals 14 residues. Here the CDR3 reads CASTRQGSYNEQFF. Written as DNA, the CDR3 is TGTGCCAGCACTCGACAGGGCTCCTACAATGAGCAGTTCTTC.

This chain joins TRBV11-3 and TRBJ2-1; TRBD1 is a possible D gene (6 bases). This CDR3 spans 15 amino acids. Germline lookup yields CDR1 SGHNT and CDR2 YENEEA. V shed 5 bases and J shed 5 bases, with 16 bases lying between them. The CDR3 region has the DNA TGTGCCAGCAGCATCGGACAGTCGGTCCACAATGAGCAGTTCTTC. It specifies CASSIGQSVHNEQFF.

This sequence joins TRBV18 and TRBJ1-2; D ambiguous. With 0 bases removed from V and 8 bases from J, the gap between germline ends came to 10 bases. Per the germline V gene, CDR1 is KGHSH and CDR2 is LQKENI. This CDR3 is built from 13 residues. The DNA of the CDR3 is TGTGCCAGCTCACCACCGGGTAGCGGAGGCTACACCTTC. Protein product: CASSPPGSGGYTF.